Here is one T cell receptor (beta chain) with its context. The data originate from a study of technical replicates of blood from a few donors. Per the germline V gene, CDR1 is SGHRS and CDR2 is YFSETQ. V shed 4 bases, J shed 9 bases, and the junction held 13 bases outside the gene matches. CDR3 length: 18 amino acids. Sequencing used immunoSEQ multiplex PCR; TCRdb keeps in-frame clones, though not all of them. The sample carries 50,000 to 65,000 clones, around 93% recorded once. The origin of this receptor is a human donor in good health. Some clones in this sample may be carry-over from other donors' samples. The specimen sequenced was PBMCs. The genes are TRBV5-1 and TRBJ2-1; 16 nucleotides match TRBD2. Here the CDR3 reads CASSPQVGTSGGAGEQFF. As DNA, the CDR3 is TGCGCCAGCAGCCCGCAGGTGGGGACTAGCGGGGGGGCCGGTGAGCAGTTCTTC.